This is a list of T cell receptor beta chains from one sample in a study of blood T cell repertoires in COVID-19. Sequencing used immunoSEQ multiplex PCR; TCRdb keeps in-frame clones, though not all of them. The sample has over 350,000 clones; 87% are singletons. What was sequenced was PBMCs or T cells enriched from blood (not recorded which). These receptors were obtained from a woman aged 50 to 60 who had recovered from COVID-19. Both conserved end residues are trimmed from each CDR3.

J gene | V gene | CDR3 protein
TRBJ1-4 | TRBV19 | ANNMGTGRYTHEKLF
TRBJ2-2 | TRBV6-6 | ASSHLGGGPPTGELF
TRBJ1-5 | TRBV15 | ATSPPSGQGFYQPQH
TRBJ1-2 | TRBV27 | ASDIDGTGGSGYT
TRBJ2-1 | TRBV10-3 | AISAGGSYNEQF
TRBJ2-7 | TRBV12-5 | ASETEAYEQY
TRBJ2-7 | TRBV30 | AWDTGFDYEQY
TRBJ1-1 | TRBV4-1 | ASSLIRGGSTEAF
TRBJ1-2 | TRBV6-5 | ASSPGSSGGYT
TRBJ2-7 | TRBV5-1 | ASSITGTVPREQY
TRBJ1-3 | TRBV7-2 | ASNQQSSGNTIY
TRBJ2-5 | TRBV5-1 | ASSPFGNVKETQY
TRBJ2-3 | TRBV4-1 | ASSQDIGGPALTDTQY
TRBJ1-5 | TRBV11-2 | ASSWGTRAGNQPQH
TRBJ1-5 | TRBV27 | ASRSAGTNQPQH
TRBJ2-3 | TRBV11-3 | ASSLGRYDTDTQY
TRBJ1-2 | TRBV28 | ASIQIGTPFYGYT